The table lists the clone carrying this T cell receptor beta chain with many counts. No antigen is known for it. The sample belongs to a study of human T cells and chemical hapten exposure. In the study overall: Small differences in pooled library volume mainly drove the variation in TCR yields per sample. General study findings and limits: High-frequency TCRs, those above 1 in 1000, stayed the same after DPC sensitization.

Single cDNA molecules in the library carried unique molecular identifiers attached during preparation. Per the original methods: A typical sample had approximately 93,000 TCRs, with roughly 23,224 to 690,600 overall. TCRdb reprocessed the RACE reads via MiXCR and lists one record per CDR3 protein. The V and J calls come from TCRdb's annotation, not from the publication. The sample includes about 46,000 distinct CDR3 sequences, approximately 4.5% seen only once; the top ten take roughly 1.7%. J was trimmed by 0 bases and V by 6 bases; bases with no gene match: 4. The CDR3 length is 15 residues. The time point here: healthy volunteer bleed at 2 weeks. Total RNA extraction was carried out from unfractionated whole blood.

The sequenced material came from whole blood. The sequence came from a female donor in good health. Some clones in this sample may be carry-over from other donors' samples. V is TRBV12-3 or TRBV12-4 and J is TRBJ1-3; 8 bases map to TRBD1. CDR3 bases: TGTGCCAGCAGGCCGACAGGGGTCTCTGGAAACACCATATATTTT. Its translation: CASRPTGVSGNTIYF.